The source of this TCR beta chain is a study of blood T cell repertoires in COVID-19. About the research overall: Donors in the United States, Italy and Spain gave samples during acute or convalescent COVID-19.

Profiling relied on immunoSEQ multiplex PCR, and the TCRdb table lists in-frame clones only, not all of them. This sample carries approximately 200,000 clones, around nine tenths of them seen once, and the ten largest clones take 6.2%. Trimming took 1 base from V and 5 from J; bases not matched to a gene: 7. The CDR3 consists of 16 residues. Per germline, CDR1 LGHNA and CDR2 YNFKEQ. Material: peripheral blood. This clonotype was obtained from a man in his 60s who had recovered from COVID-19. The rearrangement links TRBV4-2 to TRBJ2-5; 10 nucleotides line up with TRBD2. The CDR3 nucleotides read TGTGCCAGCAGCCAAGCGAGCGGGGGGGCGGAGGAGACCCAGTACTTC. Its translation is CASSQASGGAEETQYF.